This T cell receptor beta chain was identified in a study of blood T cell repertoires in COVID-19 (TCRdb year 2020). About the investigation overall: The collaborator samples originated in the United States, Italy and Spain and spanned the acute and convalescent phases of COVID-19. The prospective study material was composed of cDNA or gDNA derived from T cells, B-cell-depleted T cells, or PBMCs. Deeply sampled blood TCRbeta repertoires from subjects exposed to, actively infected with, or recovered from COVID-19 were included in the dataset. The sample metadata nearly always contained a de-identified subject ID, COVID-19 status, age in years and sex. Where available, HLA class I and class II types were obtained from metadata supplied by the sample provider rather than from assay-based typing. Samples were obtained from the ongoing ImmuneRACE study (first 160 participants) and from some 1,300 subjects provided by 6 global collaborators. A freely available public database, intended as a resource for researchers studying the immune response to SARS-CoV-2, is where the repertoires were released. Broader findings and caveats from the paper: The amount of clinical and demographic metadata varied by source and participant and was provided uncurated.

Each collaborating institution followed its own protocols to collect whole blood in K2EDTA tubes. Collaborator samples were shipped for TCRbeta analysis as frozen whole blood, isolated PBMCs, or DNA extracted from either sample type. Sequences MNHEY (CDR1) and SVGEGT (CDR2) are obtained from the germline V gene. V trim: 5 bases; J trim: 0 bases; unmatched bases: 1. Counted from cysteine to phenylalanine, this CDR3 has 14 amino acids. Only the CDR3 region is kept as DNA, spanning 42 bases read in frame from base 1. Points on this clone: No antigen is known for it. The record has no base qualities; no much larger clone is one base away.

TCRbeta CDR3 regions were amplified from genomic DNA by means of the immunoSEQ Assay, a bias-controlled multiplex PCR. The original pipeline was this. The number of nucleated cells in each sample was estimated by amplification of reference gene primers within the assay. To quantify the absolute abundance of each unique TCRbeta CDR3 rearrangement, sequence reads were collapsed and filtered. Productive Simpson clonality was computed per sample as the square root of Simpson's diversity index over productive rearrangements. TCRdb mirrors the immuneACCESS table, restricted to in-frame sequences. Some clones are absent from its copies; in checked studies, under half trace to an unresolved V gene, and the reason for the others is unknown. That table gives V, J and clone size, and the DNA gave D and trimming. Across this sample there are roughly 250,000 clones, with over 75% seen only once. Together, the top ten hold about 2.1% of the sample.

Sequencing was done on a sample of peripheral blood. The receptor's source is a woman in her forties or fifties with acute or convalescent COVID-19. Recombination joined TRBV6-2 or TRBV6-3 with TRBJ1-5; the central 7 bases match TRBD1. The CDR3 has the sequence CASSDRDSNQPQHF. The sequenced DNA is TGTGCCAGCAGTGACAGGGATAGCAATCAGCCCCAGCATTTT.